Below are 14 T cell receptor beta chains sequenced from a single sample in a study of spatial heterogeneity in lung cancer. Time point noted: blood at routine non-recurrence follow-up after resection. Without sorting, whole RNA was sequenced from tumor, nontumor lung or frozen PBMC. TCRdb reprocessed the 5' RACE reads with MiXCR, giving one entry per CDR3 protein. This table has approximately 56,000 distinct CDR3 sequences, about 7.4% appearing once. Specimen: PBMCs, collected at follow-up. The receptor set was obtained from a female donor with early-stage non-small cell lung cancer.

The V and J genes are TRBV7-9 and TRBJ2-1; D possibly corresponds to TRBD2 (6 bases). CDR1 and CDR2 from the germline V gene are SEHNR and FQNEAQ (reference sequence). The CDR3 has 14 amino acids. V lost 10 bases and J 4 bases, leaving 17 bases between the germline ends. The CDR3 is CAIQGGREYNEQFF. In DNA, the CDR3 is TGTGCCATCCAGGGAGGAAGAGAATACAATGAGCAGTTCTTC. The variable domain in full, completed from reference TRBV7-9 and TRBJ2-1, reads DTGVSQNPRHKITKRGQNVTFRCDPISEHNRLYWYRQTLGQGPEFLTYFQNEAQLEKSRLLSDRFSAERPKGSFSTLEIQRTEQGDSAMYLCAIQGGREYNEQFFGPGTRLTVL.

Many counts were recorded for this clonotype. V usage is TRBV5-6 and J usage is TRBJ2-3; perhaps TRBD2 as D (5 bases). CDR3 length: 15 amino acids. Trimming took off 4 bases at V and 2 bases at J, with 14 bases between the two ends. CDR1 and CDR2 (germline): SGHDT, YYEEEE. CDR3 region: CASSKERPATDTQYF. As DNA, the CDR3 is TGTGCCAGCAGCAAAGAGCGGCCCGCCACAGATACGCAGTATTTT.

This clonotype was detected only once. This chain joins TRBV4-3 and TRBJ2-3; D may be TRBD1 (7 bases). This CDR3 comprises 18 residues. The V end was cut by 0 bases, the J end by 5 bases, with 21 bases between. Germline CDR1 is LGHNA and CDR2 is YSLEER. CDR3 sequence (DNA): TGCGCCAGCAGCCAAGATCGGTTTCAGGGGGGCAACAAAGATACGCAGTATTTT. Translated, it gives CASSQDRFQGGNKDTQYF.

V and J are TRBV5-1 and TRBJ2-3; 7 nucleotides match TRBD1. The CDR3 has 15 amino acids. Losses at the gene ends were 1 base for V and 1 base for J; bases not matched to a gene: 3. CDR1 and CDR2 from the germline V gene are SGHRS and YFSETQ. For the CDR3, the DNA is TGCGCCAGCAGCTTGAGGGGGCTGGGCACAGATACGCAGTATTTT. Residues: CASSLRGLGTDTQYF.

The CDR3 reads CSAIGLAGGQGSYNEQFF. DNA for the CDR3: TGCAGTGCTATTGGACTAGCGGGGGGGCAGGGCTCCTACAATGAGCAGTTCTTC. The chain employs TRBV20-1 and TRBJ2-1; TRBD2 agrees at 15 bases. The CDR3 extends over 18 amino acids. Germline V gene data show CDR1 as DFQATT and CDR2 as SNEGSKA (reference sequence). Trimming at V came to 4 bases and at J to 0 bases, leaving 7 bases not matched to a gene.

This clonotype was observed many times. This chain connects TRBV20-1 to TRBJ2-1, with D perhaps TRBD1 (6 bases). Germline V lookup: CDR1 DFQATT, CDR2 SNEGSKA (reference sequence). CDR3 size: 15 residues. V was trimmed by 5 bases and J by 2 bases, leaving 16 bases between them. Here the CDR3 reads CSAFDRSSTYNEQFF. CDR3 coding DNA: TGCAGTGCTTTTGACAGGTCGAGTACCTACAATGAGCAGTTCTTC.

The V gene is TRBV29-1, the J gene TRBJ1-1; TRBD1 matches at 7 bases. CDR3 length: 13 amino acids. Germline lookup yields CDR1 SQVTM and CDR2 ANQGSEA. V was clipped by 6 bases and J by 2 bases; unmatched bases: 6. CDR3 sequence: CSVTQGGNTEAFF. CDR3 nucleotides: TGCAGCGTGACTCAGGGGGGTAACACTGAAGCTTTCTTT.

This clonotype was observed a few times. CDR3: CASTAGTGTRPLPNQPQHF. DNA for the CDR3: TGTGCCAGCACCGCTGGCACCGGGACACGCCCGCTACCTAATCAGCCCCAGCATTTT. This rearrangement joins TRBV27 to TRBJ1-5; D is perhaps TRBD1 (6 bases). Trimming removed 7 bases at V and 4 bases at J, with 29 bases between. CDR1 and CDR2 (germline): MNHEY, SMNVEV (reference sequence). This CDR3 has 19 amino acids.

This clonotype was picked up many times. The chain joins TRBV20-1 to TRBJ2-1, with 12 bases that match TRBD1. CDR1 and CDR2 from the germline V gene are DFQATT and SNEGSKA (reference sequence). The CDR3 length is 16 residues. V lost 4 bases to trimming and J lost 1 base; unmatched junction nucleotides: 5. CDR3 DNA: TGCAGTGCTACCGGGACAGGGGGCAAATCCTACAATGAGCAGTTCTTC. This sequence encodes CSATGTGGKSYNEQFF.

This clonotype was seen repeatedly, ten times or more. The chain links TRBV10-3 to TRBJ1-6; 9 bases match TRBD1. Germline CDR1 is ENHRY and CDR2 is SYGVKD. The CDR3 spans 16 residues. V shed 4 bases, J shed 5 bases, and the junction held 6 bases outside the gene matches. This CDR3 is CAISVGQGFDNSPLHF. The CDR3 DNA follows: TGTGCCATCAGTGTCGGACAGGGGTTCGATAATTCACCCCTCCACTTT.

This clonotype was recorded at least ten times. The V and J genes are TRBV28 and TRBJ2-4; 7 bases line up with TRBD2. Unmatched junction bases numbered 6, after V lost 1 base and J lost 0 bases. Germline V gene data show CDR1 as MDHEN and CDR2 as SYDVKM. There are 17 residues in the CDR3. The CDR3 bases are TGTGCCAGCAGTTTATTTGCTAGCGGACAAGCCAAAAACATTCAGTACTTC. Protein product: CASSLFASGQAKNIQYF.

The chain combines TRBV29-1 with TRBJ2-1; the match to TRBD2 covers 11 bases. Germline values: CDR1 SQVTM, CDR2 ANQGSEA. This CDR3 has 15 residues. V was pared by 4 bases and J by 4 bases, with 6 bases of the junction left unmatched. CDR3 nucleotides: TGCAGCGTTGCCCCGACTAGCGGGGTATACAATGAGCAGTTCTTC. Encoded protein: CSVAPTSGVYNEQFF.

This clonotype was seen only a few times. CDR3 bases: TGTGCCACCAGTGATCCCTCGGACCGCACAGATACGCAGTATTTT. The encoded protein is CATSDPSDRTDTQYF. The chain links TRBV24-1 to TRBJ2-3, with D unresolved. V dropped 3 bases and J dropped 1 base, with 10 bases sitting between them. The CDR3 sequence is 15 residues long. Germline-derived CDR1 and CDR2 are KGHDR and SFDVKD.

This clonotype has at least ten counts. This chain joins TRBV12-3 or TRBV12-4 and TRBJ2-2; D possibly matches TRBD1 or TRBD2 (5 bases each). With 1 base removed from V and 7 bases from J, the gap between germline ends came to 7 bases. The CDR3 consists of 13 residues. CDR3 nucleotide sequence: TGTGCCAGCAGTTTAGGGGGGAACGGGGAGCTGTTTTTT. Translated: CASSLGGNGELFF.